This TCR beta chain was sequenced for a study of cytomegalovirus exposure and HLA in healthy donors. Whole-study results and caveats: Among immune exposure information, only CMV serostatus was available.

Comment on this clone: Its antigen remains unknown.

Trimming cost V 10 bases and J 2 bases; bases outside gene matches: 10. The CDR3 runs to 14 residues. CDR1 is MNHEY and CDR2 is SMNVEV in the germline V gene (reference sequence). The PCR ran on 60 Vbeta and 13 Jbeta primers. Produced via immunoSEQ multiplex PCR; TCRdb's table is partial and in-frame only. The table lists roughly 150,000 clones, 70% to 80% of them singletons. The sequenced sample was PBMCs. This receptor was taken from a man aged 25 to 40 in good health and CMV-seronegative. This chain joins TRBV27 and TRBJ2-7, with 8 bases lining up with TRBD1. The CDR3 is CATRSMTGAYEQYF. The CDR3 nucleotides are TGTGCCACCAGAAGTATGACAGGGGCCTACGAGCAGTACTTC.